The T cell receptor beta chain under discussion was sequenced for a study of T-cell memory formation after mild COVID-19. Sample barcodes and UMIs were carried by the TCR alpha and TCR beta cDNA libraries that 5'RACE generated with constant-segment primers. One entry per CDR3 protein results from TCRdb running MiXCR on the 5' RACE reads. The sample holds about 340,000 distinct CDR3 sequences; 14% are singletons and the top ten take roughly 22%. The CDR3 covers 14 residues. This chain joins TRBV21-1 and TRBJ1-2. TRBV21-1 is described as a pseudogene. The sequencing input was PBMCs or a T cell subset sorted from them (not recorded which). This TCR was sampled from a man in his late teens or twenties who had mild COVID-19 (a few samples of this study predate the infection). Cell type and time point are not known. CDR3 in DNA: TGTGCCAGCAGCAAAGAACATCCAGTCTATGGCTACACCTTC. Its protein is CASSKEHPVYGYTF.